The 27 T cell receptor beta chains below come from one sample, sequenced in a study of healthy donors' naive CD4 and CD8 T cells. Starting from around 470 ng of total RNA, TCR libraries were made with linear amplification. Each CDR3 protein is one row after TCRdb ran MiXCR on the reads. Seen here are roughly 200,000 distinct CDR3 sequences, around three quarters observed once, and the top ten hold more than 2%. The sample taken for sequencing was naive CD4+ and CD8+ T cells sorted from blood, pooled from several donors. These receptors were taken from a pool of human donors in good health; the sample pools cells from several healthy donors.

V gene TRBV19 combines with J gene TRBJ1-6, with D possibly TRBD1 on 5 matching bases. Germline V lookup: CDR1 LNHDA, CDR2 SQIVND (reference sequence). Trimming left V 2 bases short and J 9 bases short, with 17 bases between. The CDR3 extends over 16 amino acids. The CDR3 nucleotides are TGTGCCAGTAGTATAACGATCGGGCAGGGAGGTTCACCCCTCCACTTT. This encodes CASSITIGQGGSPLHF. Full variable domain (outside the CDR3, taken from reference TRBV19 and TRBJ1-6): DGGITQSPKYLFRKEGQNVTLSCEQNLNHDAMYWYRQDPGQGLRLIYYSQIVNDFQKGDIAEGYSVSREKKESFPLTVTSAQKNPTAFYLCASSITIGQGGSPLHFGNGTRLTVT.

This rearrangement joins TRBV6-5 to TRBJ1-5; 7 bases agree with TRBD1. The germline gives CDR1 MNHEY, CDR2 SVGAGI. There are 16 residues in the CDR3. J gave up 1 base and V 6 bases, and 9 bases lay outside the gene matches. CDR3 DNA sequence: TGTGCCAGCAGGGCACAGGGGCGGAGGAGCAATCAGCCCCAGCATTTT. Its protein is CASRAQGRRSNQPQHF.

This clonotype was recorded once. The chain links TRBV4-3 to TRBJ2-3; 9 nucleotides agree with TRBD2. The CDR3 totals 19 residues. The germline CDR1 and CDR2 sequences are LGHNA and YSLEER. V was clipped by 3 bases and J by 0 bases; unmatched bases: 13. The CDR3 region is CASSQGPGGRGSSTDTQYF. The CDR3 nucleotides are TGCGCCAGCAGCCAGGGGCCCGGCGGGAGGGGATCTAGCACAGATACGCAGTATTTT.

The V call is TRBV29-1, the J call TRBJ2-3; D gene unclear. CDR3 size: 11 residues. Germline CDR1 and CDR2: SQVTM and ANQGSEA. V gave up 7 bases and J gave up 0 bases, with 5 bases separating them. CDR3 in amino acids: CSESSTDTQYF. CDR3 bases: TGCAGCGAGTCAAGCACAGATACGCAGTATTTT.

This chain connects TRBV5-5 to TRBJ2-7; 7 nucleotides agree with TRBD1. The CDR3 spans 13 residues. V was pared by 3 bases and J by 4 bases, with 4 bases of the junction left unmatched. Germline V gene data show CDR1 as SGHKS and CDR2 as YYEKEE (reference sequence). CDR3 in amino acids: CASSSGGRYEQYF. CDR3 nucleotides: TGTGCCAGCAGCTCAGGGGGAAGGTACGAGCAGTACTTC.

The chain employs TRBV19 and TRBJ2-7; D is unclear. Germline V gene data show CDR1 as LNHDA and CDR2 as SQIVND (reference sequence). The CDR3 has 12 amino acids. V shed 4 bases and J shed 7 bases, with 11 bases lying between them. The CDR3: CASSTGPAEQYF. CDR3 nucleotides: TGTGCCAGTAGTACGGGCCCCGCTGAGCAGTACTTC.

V usage is TRBV12-3 or TRBV12-4 and J usage is TRBJ2-7; TRBD1 matches at 9 bases. After removal of 6 bases from V and 4 bases from J, the junction contained 7 bases not matched to a gene. The CDR3 has 14 residues. The chain's CDR3 is CASSTSDRGYEQYF. Here the CDR3 DNA reads TGTGCCAGCAGCACCTCGGACAGGGGTTACGAGCAGTACTTC.

The chain uses TRBV15 and TRBJ1-5; D possibly corresponds to TRBD1 (6 bases). Trimming took off 5 bases at V and 5 bases at J, with 13 bases between the two ends. Germline CDR1 is LNHNV and CDR2 is YYDKDF (reference sequence). The CDR3 totals 14 residues. The CDR3 loop reads CATSQEGTHQPQHF. DNA for the CDR3: TGTGCCACCAGCCAGGAGGGGACACATCAGCCCCAGCATTTT.

This chain connects TRBV4-3 to TRBJ2-3; D is uncertain. This CDR3 has 14 residues. Trimming left V 4 bases short and J 2 bases short, with 10 bases between. CDR1 is LGHNA and CDR2 is YSLEER in the germline V gene. DNA of the CDR3: TGCGCCAGCAGCCCACTGACACTCACAGATACGCAGTATTTT. This sequence encodes CASSPLTLTDTQYF.

This chain links TRBV29-1 with TRBJ1-2; D may be TRBD1 (5 bases). Trimming stripped 0 bases from V and 3 bases from J, with 8 bases between. Germline CDR1 SQVTM, CDR2 ANQGSEA. CDR3 length equals 13 residues. The CDR3 sequence: CSVEDRAHYGYTF. CDR3 coding DNA: TGCAGCGTTGAAGACAGGGCACACTATGGCTACACCTTC.

V usage is TRBV11-2 and J usage is TRBJ2-1; a possible D gene is TRBD2 (6 bases). CDR1 SGHAT and CDR2 FQNNGV come from the germline V gene. This CDR3 spans 15 amino acids. V was cut by 5 bases and J by 9 bases, with 20 bases left in between. CDR3 sequence reads: CASSRTSILRGEQFF. DNA for the CDR3: TGTGCCAGCAGCCGAACTAGCATTCTTAGGGGTGAGCAGTTCTTC.

The chain employs TRBV30 and TRBJ1-4; D unresolved. Trimming took off 5 bases at V and 5 bases at J, with 12 bases between the two ends. Per the germline V gene, CDR1 is GTSNPN and CDR2 is SVGIG (reference sequence). The CDR3 consists of 13 residues. The DNA of the CDR3 is TGTGCCTGGGCGTCAGGAGGAAATGAAAAACTGTTTTTT. As protein: CAWASGGNEKLFF.

This chain joins TRBV4-3 and TRBJ1-1, with 10 bases identical to TRBD1. V shed 3 bases, J shed 1 base, and the junction held 11 bases outside the gene matches. This CDR3 has 18 amino acids. Germline CDR1 is LGHNA and CDR2 is YSLEER. The chain's CDR3 is CASSQGQGTIERNTEAFF. CDR3 in DNA: TGCGCCAGCAGCCAGGGACAGGGGACCATTGAACGGAACACTGAAGCTTTCTTT.

V gene TRBV12-3 or TRBV12-4 combines with J gene TRBJ2-1; 7 nucleotides line up with TRBD2. The CDR3 spans 15 residues. V lost 5 bases to trimming and J lost 2 bases; unmatched junction nucleotides: 6. The CDR3 region has the DNA TGTGCCAGCAGTCGAGAGCGGGAACCCTACAATGAGCAGTTCTTC. It translates to CASSREREPYNEQFF.

The chain links TRBV6-2 or TRBV6-3 to TRBJ1-5; possibly TRBD1 for D (5 bases). Between the trimmed V and J ends, which lost 7 bases and 10 bases, there was a span of 14 bases. Germline values: CDR1 MNHEY, CDR2 SVGEGT. The CDR3 runs 12 residues. The CDR3 sequence: CASKQGVLPQHF. The CDR3 DNA is TGTGCCAGCAAGCAGGGAGTTCTACCCCAGCATTTT.

V gene TRBV6-1 combines with J gene TRBJ2-7, with D perhaps matching TRBD1 (6 bases). This CDR3 is built from 14 residues. V was trimmed by 4 bases and J by 2 bases, leaving 12 bases between them. From germline, CDR1 is MNHNS and CDR2 SASEGT. CDR3 in amino acids: CASSVQGGTYEQYF. The CDR3 coding sequence is TGTGCCAGCAGTGTACAGGGTGGGACCTACGAGCAGTACTTC.

A word on this clonotype: A read error may produce the germline difference seen at one junction end. V gene TRBV30 combines with J gene TRBJ2-7, with 12 bases matching TRBD2. CDR3 length equals 13 residues. Germline V CDR1 and CDR2: GTSNPN, SVGIG (reference sequence). CDR3 in amino acids: CAWSPGLAGPEIF. CDR3 DNA: TGTGCCTGGAGTCCAGGACTAGCGGGGCCTGAGATCTTC.

The rearrangement links TRBV29-1 to TRBJ1-1; D is perhaps TRBD1 (5 bases). V dropped 8 bases and J dropped 4 bases, with 11 bases sitting between them. CDR3 length: 11 residues. CDR1 is SQVTM and CDR2 is ANQGSEA in the germline V gene. The DNA of the CDR3 is TGCAGCCTTTCCGGGGGCACTGAAGCTTTCTTT. As protein: CSLSGGTEAFF.

The rearrangement links TRBV5-5 to TRBJ2-7, with D hard to call. In germline, CDR1 is SGHKS, CDR2 YYEKEE (reference sequence). The CDR3 totals 13 residues. The ends were cut back, 3 bases at V and 2 bases at J, with 9 bases in the middle. CDR3 in DNA: TGTGCCAGCAGCTCCGGACCGCCCTACGAGCAGTACTTC. Amino acid sequence: CASSSGPPYEQYF.

This clonotype was seen only once. One junction end disagrees with the germline gene, perhaps due to a read error. The chain joins TRBV19 to TRBJ2-1; D gene uncertain. This CDR3 comprises 14 residues. Germline-derived CDR1 and CDR2 are LNHDA and SQIVND (reference sequence). In nucleotides, the CDR3 is TGTGTCAGTAGTAGACTCGGATACTACAATGAGCAGTTCTTC. Amino acids: CVSSRLGYYNEQFF.

The rearrangement uses TRBV11-2 and TRBJ2-7; D perhaps matches TRBD2 (6 bases). The CDR3 length is 14 residues. Looked up from germline, CDR1 is SGHAT and CDR2 is FQNNGV. V was trimmed by 3 bases and J by 7 bases, leaving 16 bases between them. This CDR3 is CASSFRGSAGEQYF. DNA for the CDR3: TGTGCCAGCAGCTTTCGGGGCTCTGCGGGGGAGCAGTACTTC.

The chain couples TRBV20-1 to TRBJ2-1; TRBD2 agrees at 11 bases. The CDR3 is 14 residues long. Germline V lookup: CDR1 DFQATT, CDR2 SNEGSKA (reference sequence). V shed 3 bases, J shed 9 bases, and the junction held 7 bases outside the gene matches. The CDR3 coding sequence is TGCAGTGCTAGCCCTAGCGGGAGGCCGGTTGAGCAGTTCTTC. This gives the protein CSASPSGRPVEQFF.

The chain links TRBV5-4 to TRBJ2-3; 7 positions match TRBD1. V shed 2 bases, J shed 0 bases, and the junction held 3 bases outside the gene matches. Germline assignment: CDR1 SGHNT and CDR2 YYREEE (reference sequence). The CDR3 covers 15 residues. The CDR3 bases are TGTGCCAGCAGCTTCCCACAGGGGAGCACAGATACGCAGTATTTT. It is translated as CASSFPQGSTDTQYF. Combining the CDR3 with reference TRBV5-4 and TRBJ2-3 gives the whole variable domain ETGVTQSPTHLIKTRGQQVTLRCSSQSGHNTVSWYQQALGQGPQFIFQYYREEENGRGNFPPRFSGLQFPNYSSELNVNALELDDSALYLCASSFPQGSTDTQYFGPGTRLTVL.

The rearrangement uses TRBV5-1 and TRBJ1-5; D gene unclear. With 1 base removed from V and 3 bases from J, the gap between germline ends came to 11 bases. Germline loops: CDR1 SGHRS, CDR2 YFSETQ. The CDR3 totals 15 residues. The CDR3, as DNA: TGCGCCAGCAGCTTGTGGGGTAACTTCAATCAGCCCCAGCATTTT. This translates into CASSLWGNFNQPQHF.

This clonotype was observed once. The chain employs TRBV27 and TRBJ1-6; 7 bases are shared with TRBD1. The J segment lost 16 bases and the V segment lost 5 bases, leaving 11 bases of the junction unmatched. The CDR3 contains 13 residues. CDR1 and CDR2 from the germline V gene are MNHEY and SMNVEV (reference sequence). The CDR3 loop is CASSPAGQPKLHF. In nucleotides, the CDR3 is TGTGCCAGCAGTCCTGCGGGACAGCCGAAGCTCCACTTT.

This chain connects TRBV11-1 to TRBJ2-7; D gene uncertain. Trimming cost V 2 bases and J 1 base, with 6 bases left between them. The V gene's germline CDR1 is SGHAT and CDR2 FQDESV (reference sequence). This CDR3 region has 13 residues. This CDR3 is CASSLRRSYEQYF. DNA of the CDR3: TGTGCCAGCAGCTTAAGGAGATCCTACGAGCAGTACTTC.

The rearrangement joins TRBV19 to TRBJ1-5; D uncertain. V lost 1 base and J 7 bases, leaving 5 bases between the germline ends. Germline values: CDR1 LNHDA, CDR2 SQIVND (reference sequence). The CDR3 is 12 residues long. The CDR3 protein is CASSIVGQPQHF. In DNA form, the CDR3 reads TGTGCCAGTAGTATAGTCGGCCAGCCCCAGCATTTT.